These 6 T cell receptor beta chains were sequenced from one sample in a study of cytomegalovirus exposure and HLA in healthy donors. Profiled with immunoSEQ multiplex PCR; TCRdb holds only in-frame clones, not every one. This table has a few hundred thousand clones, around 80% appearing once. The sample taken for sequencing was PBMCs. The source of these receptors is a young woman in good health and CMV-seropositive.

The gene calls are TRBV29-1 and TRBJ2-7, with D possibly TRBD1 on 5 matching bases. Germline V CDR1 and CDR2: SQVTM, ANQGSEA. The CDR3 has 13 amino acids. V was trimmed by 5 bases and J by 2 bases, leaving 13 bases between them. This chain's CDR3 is CSVLLTGAYEQYF. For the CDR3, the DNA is TGCAGCGTTCTCCTAACAGGAGCCTACGAGCAGTACTTC.

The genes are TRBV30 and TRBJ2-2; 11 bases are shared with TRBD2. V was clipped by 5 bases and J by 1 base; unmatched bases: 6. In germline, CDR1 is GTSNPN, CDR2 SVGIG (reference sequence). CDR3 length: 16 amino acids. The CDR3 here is CAWWPGTSGNTGELFF. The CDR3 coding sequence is TGTGCCTGGTGGCCCGGGACTAGCGGGAACACCGGGGAGCTGTTTTTT.

The CDR3: CASTFRGGGRYEQYF. The CDR3, as DNA: TGTGCCAGCACCTTTAGGGGGGGCGGGAGGTACGAGCAGTACTTC. The gene calls are TRBV7-2 and TRBJ2-7; 8 nucleotides align to TRBD2. CDR1 and CDR2 from the germline V gene are SGHTA and FQGNSA. The CDR3 consists of 15 residues. J gave up 4 bases and V 7 bases, and 12 bases lay outside the gene matches.

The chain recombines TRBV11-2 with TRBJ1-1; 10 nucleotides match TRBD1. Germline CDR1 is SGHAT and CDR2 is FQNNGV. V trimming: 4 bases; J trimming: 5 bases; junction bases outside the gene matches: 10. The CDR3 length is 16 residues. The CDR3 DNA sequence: TGTGCCAGCAGCTCCTCTGGGACAGGGGAAGGGACTGAAGCTTTCTTT. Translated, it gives CASSSSGTGEGTEAFF.

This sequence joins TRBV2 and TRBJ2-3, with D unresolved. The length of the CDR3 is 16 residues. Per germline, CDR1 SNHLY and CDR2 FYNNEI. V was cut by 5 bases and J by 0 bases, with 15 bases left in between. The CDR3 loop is CASSLGSGGSTDTQYF. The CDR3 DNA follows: TGTGCCAGCAGTCTGGGGTCGGGTGGTAGCACAGATACGCAGTATTTT. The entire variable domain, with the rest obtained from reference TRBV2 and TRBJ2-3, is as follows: EPEVTQTPSHQVTQMGQEVILRCVPISNHLYFYWYRQILGQKVEFLVSFYNNEISEKSEIFDDQFSVERPDGSNFTLKIRSTKLEDSAMYFCASSLGSGGSTDTQYFGPGTRLTVL.

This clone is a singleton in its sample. CDR3 sequence: CAWSLGGQRLYYEQYF. CDR3 nucleotide sequence: TGTGCCTGGAGCTTAGGGGGACAGAGATTATACTACGAGCAGTACTTC. V gene TRBV30 combines with J gene TRBJ2-7, with TRBD1 identical over 7 bases. V trimming: 3 bases; J trimming: 3 bases; junction bases outside the gene matches: 14. From germline, CDR1 is GTSNPN and CDR2 SVGIG (reference sequence). The CDR3 totals 16 residues.